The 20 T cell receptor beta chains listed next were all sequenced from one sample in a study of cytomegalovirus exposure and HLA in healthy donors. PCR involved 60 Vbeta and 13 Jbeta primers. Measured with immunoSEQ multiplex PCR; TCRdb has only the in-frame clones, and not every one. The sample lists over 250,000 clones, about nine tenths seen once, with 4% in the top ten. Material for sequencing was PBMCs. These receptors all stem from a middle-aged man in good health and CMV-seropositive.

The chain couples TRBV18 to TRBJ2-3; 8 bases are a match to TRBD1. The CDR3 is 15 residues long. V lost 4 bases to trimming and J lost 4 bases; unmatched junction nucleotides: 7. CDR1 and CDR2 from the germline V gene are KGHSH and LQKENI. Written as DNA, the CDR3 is TGTGCCAGCTCACTTGGAACAGGGGGGTCAGATACGCAGTATTTT. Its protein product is CASSLGTGGSDTQYF.

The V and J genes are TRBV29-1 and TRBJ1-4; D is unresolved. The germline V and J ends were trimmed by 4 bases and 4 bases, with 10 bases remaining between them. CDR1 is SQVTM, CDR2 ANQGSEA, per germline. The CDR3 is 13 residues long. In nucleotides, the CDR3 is TGCAGCGTTGGTACAGCCGATAATGAAAAACTGTTTTTT. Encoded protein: CSVGTADNEKLFF.

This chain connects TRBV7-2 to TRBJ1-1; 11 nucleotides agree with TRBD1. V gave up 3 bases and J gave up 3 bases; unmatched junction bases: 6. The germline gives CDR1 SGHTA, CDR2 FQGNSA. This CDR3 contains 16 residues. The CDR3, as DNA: TGTGCCAGCAGCTTTTCTGGACAGGGGGCTTACACTGAAGCTTTCTTT. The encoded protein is CASSFSGQGAYTEAFF.

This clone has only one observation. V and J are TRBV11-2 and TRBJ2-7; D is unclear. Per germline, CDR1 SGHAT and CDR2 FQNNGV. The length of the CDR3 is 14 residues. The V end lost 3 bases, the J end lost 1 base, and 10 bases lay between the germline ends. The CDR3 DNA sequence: TGTGCCAGCAGCTTCCCTGCGGTTTCCTACGAGCAGTACTTC. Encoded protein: CASSFPAVSYEQYF. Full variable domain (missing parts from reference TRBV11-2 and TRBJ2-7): EAGVAQSPRYKIIEKRQSVAFWCNPISGHATLYWYQQILGQGPKLLIQFQNNGVVDDSQLPKDRFSAERLKGVDSTLKIQPAKLEDSAVYLCASSFPAVSYEQYFGPGTRLTVT.

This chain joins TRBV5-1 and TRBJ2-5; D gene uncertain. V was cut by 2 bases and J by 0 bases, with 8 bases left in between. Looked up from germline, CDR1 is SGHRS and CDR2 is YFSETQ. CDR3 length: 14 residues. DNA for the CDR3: TGCGCCAGCAGCTTCTCCGCGTACCAAGAGACCCAGTACTTC. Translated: CASSFSAYQETQYF.

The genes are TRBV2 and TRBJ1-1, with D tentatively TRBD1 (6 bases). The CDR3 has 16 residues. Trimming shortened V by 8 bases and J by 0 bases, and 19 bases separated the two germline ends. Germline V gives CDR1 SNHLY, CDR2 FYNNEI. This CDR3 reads CASRLVRGTMNTEAFF. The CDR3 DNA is TGTGCCAGCCGTCTGGTCAGGGGTACTATGAACACTGAAGCTTTCTTT. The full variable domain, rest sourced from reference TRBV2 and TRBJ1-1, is EPEVTQTPSHQVTQMGQEVILRCVPISNHLYFYWYRQILGQKVEFLVSFYNNEISEKSEIFDDQFSVERPDGSNFTLKIRSTKLEDSAMYFCASRLVRGTMNTEAFFGQGTRLTVV.

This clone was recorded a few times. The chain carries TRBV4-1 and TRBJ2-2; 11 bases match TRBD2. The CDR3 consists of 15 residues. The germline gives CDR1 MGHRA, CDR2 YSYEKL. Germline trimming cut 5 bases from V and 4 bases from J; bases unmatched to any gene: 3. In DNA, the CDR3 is TGCGCCAGCAGCGGAACTAGCGGGAGCACCGGGGAGCTGTTTTTT. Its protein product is CASSGTSGSTGELFF.

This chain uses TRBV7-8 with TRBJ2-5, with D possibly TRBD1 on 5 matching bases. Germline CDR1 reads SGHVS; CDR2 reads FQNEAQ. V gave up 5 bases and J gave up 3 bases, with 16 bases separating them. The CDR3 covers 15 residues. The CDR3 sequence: CASSPLGGREETQYF. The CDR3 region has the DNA TGTGCCAGCAGCCCCCTGGGCGGCAGGGAAGAGACCCAGTACTTC.

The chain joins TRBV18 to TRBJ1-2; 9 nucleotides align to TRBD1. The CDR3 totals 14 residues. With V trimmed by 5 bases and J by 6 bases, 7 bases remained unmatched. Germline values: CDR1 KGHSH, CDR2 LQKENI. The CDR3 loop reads CASSSGQGLNGYTF. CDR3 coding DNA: TGTGCCAGCTCATCGGGACAGGGATTGAATGGCTACACCTTC.

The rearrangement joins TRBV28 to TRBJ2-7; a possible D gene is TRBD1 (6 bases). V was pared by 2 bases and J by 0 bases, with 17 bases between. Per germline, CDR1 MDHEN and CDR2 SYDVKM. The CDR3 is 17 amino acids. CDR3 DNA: TGTGCCAGCAGTTTACCCTCCGGGACAACGAGCTCCTACGAGCAGTACTTC. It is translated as CASSLPSGTTSSYEQYF.

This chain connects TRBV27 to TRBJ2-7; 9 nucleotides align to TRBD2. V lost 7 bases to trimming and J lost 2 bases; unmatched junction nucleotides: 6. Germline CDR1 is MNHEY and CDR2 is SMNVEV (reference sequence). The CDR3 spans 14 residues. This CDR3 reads CASMPSGETYEQYF. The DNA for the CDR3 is TGTGCCAGCATGCCTAGCGGGGAGACCTACGAGCAGTACTTC.

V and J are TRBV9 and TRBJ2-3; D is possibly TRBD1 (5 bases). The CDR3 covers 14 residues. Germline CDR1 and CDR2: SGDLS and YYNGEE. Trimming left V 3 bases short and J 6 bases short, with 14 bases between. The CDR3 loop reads CASSASDREDTQYF. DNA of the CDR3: TGTGCCAGCAGCGCAAGCGACAGAGAGGATACGCAGTATTTT. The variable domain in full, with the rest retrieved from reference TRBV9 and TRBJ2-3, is DSGVTQTPKHLITATGQRVTLRCSPRSGDLSVYWYQQSLDQGLQFLIQYYNGEERAKGNILERFSAQQFPDLHSELNLSSLELGDSALYFCASSASDREDTQYFGPGTRLTVL.

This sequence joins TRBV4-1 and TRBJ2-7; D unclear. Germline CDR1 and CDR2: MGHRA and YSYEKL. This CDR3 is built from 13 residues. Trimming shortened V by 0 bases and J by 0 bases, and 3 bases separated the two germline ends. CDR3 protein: CASSQEHSYEQYF. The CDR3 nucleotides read TGCGCCAGCAGCCAAGAACACTCCTACGAGCAGTACTTC.

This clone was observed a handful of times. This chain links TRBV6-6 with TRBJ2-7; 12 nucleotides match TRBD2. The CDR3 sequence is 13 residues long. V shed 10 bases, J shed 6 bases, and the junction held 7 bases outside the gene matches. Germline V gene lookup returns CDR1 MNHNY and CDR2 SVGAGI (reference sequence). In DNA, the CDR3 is TGTGCCACCTACGCACTAGCGGGAGGCGAGCAGTACTTC. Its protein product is CATYALAGGEQYF.

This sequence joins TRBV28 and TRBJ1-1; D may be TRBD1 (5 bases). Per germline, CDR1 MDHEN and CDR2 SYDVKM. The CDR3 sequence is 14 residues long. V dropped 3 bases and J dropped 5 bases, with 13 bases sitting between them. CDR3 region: CASSFRTGGTEAFF. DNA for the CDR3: TGTGCCAGCAGTTTCCGGACGGGGGGAACTGAAGCTTTCTTT.

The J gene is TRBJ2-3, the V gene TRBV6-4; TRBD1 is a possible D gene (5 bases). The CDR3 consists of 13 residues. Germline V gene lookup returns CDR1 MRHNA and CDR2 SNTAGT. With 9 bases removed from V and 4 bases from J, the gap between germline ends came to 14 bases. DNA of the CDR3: TGTGCCAGGGGGCAAGGGTTTGCAGATACGCAGTATTTT. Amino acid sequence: CARGQGFADTQYF.

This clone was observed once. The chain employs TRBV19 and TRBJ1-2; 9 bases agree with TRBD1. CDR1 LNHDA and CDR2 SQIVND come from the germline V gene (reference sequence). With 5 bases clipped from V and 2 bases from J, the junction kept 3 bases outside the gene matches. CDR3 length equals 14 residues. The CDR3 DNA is TGTGCCAGTAGTTGGGGGACAGGGAACTATGGCTACACCTTC. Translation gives CASSWGTGNYGYTF.

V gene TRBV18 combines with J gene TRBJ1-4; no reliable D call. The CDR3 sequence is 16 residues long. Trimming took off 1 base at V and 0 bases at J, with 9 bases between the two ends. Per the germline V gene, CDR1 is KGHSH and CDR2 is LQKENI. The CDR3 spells CASSPLLTTTNEKLFF. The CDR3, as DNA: TGTGCCAGCTCACCACTCCTGACAACAACTAATGAAAAACTGTTTTTT. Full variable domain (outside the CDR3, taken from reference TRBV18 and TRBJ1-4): NAGVMQNPRHLVRRRGQEARLRCSPMKGHSHVYWYRQLPEEGLKFMVYLQKENIIDESGMPKERFSAEFPKEGPSILRIQQVVRGDSAAYFCASSPLLTTTNEKLFFGSGTQLSVL.

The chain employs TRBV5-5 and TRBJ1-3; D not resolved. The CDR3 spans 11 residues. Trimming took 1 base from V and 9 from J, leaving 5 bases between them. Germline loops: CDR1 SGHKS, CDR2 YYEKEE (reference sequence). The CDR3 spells CASSLTGTIYF. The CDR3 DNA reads TGTGCCAGCAGCTTGACCGGCACCATATATTTT.

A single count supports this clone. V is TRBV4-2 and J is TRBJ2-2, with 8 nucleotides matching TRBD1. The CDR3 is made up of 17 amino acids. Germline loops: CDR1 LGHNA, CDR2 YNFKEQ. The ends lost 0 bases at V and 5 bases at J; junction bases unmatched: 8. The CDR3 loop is CASSQDLGRGRTGELFF. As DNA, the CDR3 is TGTGCCAGCAGCCAAGATTTGGGCAGGGGGCGAACCGGGGAGCTGTTTTTT.